Included here is one T cell receptor (beta chain) sequence, with context. The antigen remains undetermined. With 2 bases removed from V and 0 bases from J, the gap between germline ends came to 12 bases. The germline gives CDR1 SGHDT, CDR2 YYEEEE. This CDR3 has 16 residues. This record belongs to a study of T-cell memory formation after mild COVID-19. Study outcomes and limitations: CD4+ clones that contracted lay mainly in CM and EM; CD8+ ones lay in EMRA. In second-wave clones peaking day 37, SARS-CoV-2 specificity remained unconfirmed. Cross-reactive memory appears to have joined, as suggested by some responding clones showing up in pre-infection memory. Day 15 to 85 contractors were CD4/CD8 balanced; later expanders leaned CD4+.

MiXCR was run by TCRdb on the 5' RACE reads, yielding one entry per CDR3 protein. The data hold fewer than 350,000 distinct CDR3 sequences, with about 15% observed a single time. This receptor was identified in a man aged 18 to 29 who had mild COVID-19 (a few samples of this study predate the infection). Cell type and time point are not known. The specimen was PBMCs or a T cell subset sorted from them (not recorded which). The chain has TRBV5-6 and TRBJ2-1, with a possible D match to TRBD2 (5 bases). The DNA for the CDR3 is TGTGCCAGCAGCTTCGTTCCGGGGAGCTCCTACAATGAGCAGTTCTTC. Its translation is CASSFVPGSSYNEQFF.